The clone carrying this TCR beta chain was recorded at least ten times. The authors amplified TCR beta CDR3 regions from RNA transcripts. Second-round multiplex PCR came after a first-round RT-PCR that employed HTBI primers. A single record per CDR3 protein comes from TCRdb applying MiXCR to the multiplex PCR reads. The table shows 400,000 or so distinct CDR3 sequences, with 15% occurring only once. Germline V gives CDR1 SEHNR, CDR2 FQNEAQ (reference sequence). The CDR3 spans 13 residues. V dropped 7 bases and J dropped 3 bases, with 12 bases sitting between them. The sample originates from a study of Graves' ophthalmopathy and Graves' hyperthyroidism. Across the study: At initial diagnosis, peripheral blood was obtained, and this preceded any treatment.

Reliance was placed on clinical symptoms, serum thyroxine, TRAb, thyroid ultrasound and orbital computed tomography for diagnosis. Sample: peripheral blood. The rearrangement uses TRBV7-9 and TRBJ1-2; no clear D gene. The receptor was isolated from a woman under 30 with stable Graves' hyperthyroidism. This CDR3 reads CASTEGQYYGYTF. CDR3 in DNA: TGTGCCAGCACCGAAGGGCAGTACTATGGCTACACCTTC.